This T cell receptor (beta chain) was captured in a study of Ad26.COV2.S vaccination and SARS-CoV-2 variants. The repertoire was sequenced with immunoSEQ multiplex PCR; TCRdb's copy has only in-frame clones and lacks some. The repertoire holds about 440,000 clones, with 70% to 90% as singletons. The treatment denotes: 15 to 20 received Ad26.COV2.S at low or high dose, single or two shots; 5 received placebo; per-sample allocation not given. The study sampled participants on day 63 after the first vaccine or placebo injection. Recruitment in Boston yielded a donor of adult age, 18-55 years. Trimming removed 3 bases from V and 0 bases from J, with 11 bases in between. The CDR3 runs 15 residues. Germline V gene sequence: CDR1 SNHLY, CDR2 FYNNEI.

This TCR derives from a person aged 18-60 years who received the Ad26.COV2.S COVID-19 vaccine or a placebo. The starting material was peripheral blood, obtained in a trial of Ad26.COV2.S vaccine versus placebo. The chain employs TRBV2 and TRBJ2-5, with a tentative D call TRBD2 (5 bases). The DNA for the CDR3 is TGTGCCAGCAGTGACATTGGCGGGTACCAAGAGACCCAGTACTTC. Its protein is CASSDIGGYQETQYF. Full variable domain (outside the CDR3, taken from reference TRBV2 and TRBJ2-5): EPEVTQTPSHQVTQMGQEVILRCVPISNHLYFYWYRQILGQKVEFLVSFYNNEISEKSEIFDDQFSVERPDGSNFTLKIRSTKLEDSAMYFCASSDIGGYQETQYFGPGTRLLVL.